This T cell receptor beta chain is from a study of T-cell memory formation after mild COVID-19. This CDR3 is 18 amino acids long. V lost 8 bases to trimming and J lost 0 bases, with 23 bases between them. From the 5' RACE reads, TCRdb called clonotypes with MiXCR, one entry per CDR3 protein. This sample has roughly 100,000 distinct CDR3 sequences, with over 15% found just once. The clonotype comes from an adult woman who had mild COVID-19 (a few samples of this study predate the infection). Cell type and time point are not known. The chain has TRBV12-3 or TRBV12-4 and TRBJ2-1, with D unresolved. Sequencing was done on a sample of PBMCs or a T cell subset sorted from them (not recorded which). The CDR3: CASGESLGTISSYNEQFF. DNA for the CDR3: TGTGCCAGCGGGGAATCATTGGGAACCATCTCCTCCTACAATGAGCAGTTCTTC.